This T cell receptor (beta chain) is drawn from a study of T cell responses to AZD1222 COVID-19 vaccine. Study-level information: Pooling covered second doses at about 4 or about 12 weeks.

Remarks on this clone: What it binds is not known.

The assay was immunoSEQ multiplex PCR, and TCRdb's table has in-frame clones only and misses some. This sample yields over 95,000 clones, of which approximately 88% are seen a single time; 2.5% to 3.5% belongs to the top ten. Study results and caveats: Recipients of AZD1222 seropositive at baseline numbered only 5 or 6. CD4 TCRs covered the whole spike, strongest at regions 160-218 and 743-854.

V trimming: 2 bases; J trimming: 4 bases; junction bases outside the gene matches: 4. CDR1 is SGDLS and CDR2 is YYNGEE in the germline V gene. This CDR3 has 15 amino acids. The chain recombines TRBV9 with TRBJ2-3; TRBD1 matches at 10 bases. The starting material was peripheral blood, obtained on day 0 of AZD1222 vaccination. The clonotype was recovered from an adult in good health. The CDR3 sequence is CASSVTGGHADTQYF. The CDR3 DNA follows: TGTGCCAGCAGCGTGACAGGGGGCCACGCAGATACGCAGTATTTT. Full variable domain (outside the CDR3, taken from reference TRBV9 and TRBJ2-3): DSGVTQTPKHLITATGQRVTLRCSPRSGDLSVYWYQQSLDQGLQFLIQYYNGEERAKGNILERFSAQQFPDLHSELNLSSLELGDSALYFCASSVTGGHADTQYFGPGTRLTVL.